A single sample is the source of the 30 T cell receptor beta chains below, sequenced in a study of blood T cells in healthy people across ages. PCR was performed a second time for roughly 7 to 12 cycles using a sample-barcoded 5' primer and a J-beta primer mix. TCRdb re-called the 5' RACE reads through MiXCR, storing one row per CDR3 protein. Of about 720,000 distinct CDR3 sequences in the sample, 20% to 25% were seen once. Sequenced material: blood. Every receptor here comes from a man in his 70s in good health.

The rearrangement links TRBV12-3 or TRBV12-4 to TRBJ2-3; maybe TRBD1 (6 bases). The CDR3 runs 13 residues. Trimming took off 7 bases at V and 6 bases at J, with 14 bases between the two ends. The CDR3 loop is CASNLQGADTQYF. The DNA of the CDR3 is TGTGCCAGCAACCTACAGGGAGCTGATACGCAGTATTTT.

This clonotype was counted a few times. The chain joins TRBV6-5 to TRBJ1-4; a weak D match, TRBD1 (5 bases). The CDR3 sequence is 16 residues long. From germline, CDR1 is MNHEY and CDR2 SVGAGI. With 0 bases removed from V and 0 bases from J, the gap between germline ends came to 8 bases. In DNA, the CDR3 is TGTGCCAGCAGTTACTCCCAGGGTGCAACTAATGAAAAACTGTTTTTT. Its protein is CASSYSQGATNEKLFF.

There are many counts of this clonotype. The V call is TRBV6-1, the J call TRBJ2-1; TRBD1 is a possible D gene (6 bases). V was pared by 5 bases and J by 15 bases, with 20 bases between. From germline, CDR1 is MNHNS and CDR2 SASEGT. This CDR3 has 13 residues. In DNA form, the CDR3 reads TGTGCCAGCAGTTGGGACATCAACCTAGTTTTGTTCTTC. Its translation: CASSWDINLVLFF.

This clonotype appeared a few times. The chain joins TRBV11-1 to TRBJ2-1, with 10 positions matching TRBD1. The J segment lost 7 bases and the V segment lost 1 base, leaving 10 bases of the junction unmatched. The CDR3 length is 17 residues. The germline CDR1 and CDR2 sequences are SGHAT and FQDESV (reference sequence). CDR3 coding DNA: TGTGCCAGCAGCTTAGGTGGGCGGGACAGGGGAAGGAATGAGCAGTTCTTC. Translating it yields CASSLGGRDRGRNEQFF.

V gene TRBV20-1 combines with J gene TRBJ2-5; 9 positions agree with TRBD2. This CDR3 comprises 13 residues. Germline values: CDR1 DFQATT, CDR2 SNEGSKA (reference sequence). With 7 bases clipped from V and 7 bases from J, the junction kept 10 bases outside the gene matches. CDR3 nucleotide sequence: TGCAGTGTCCAGACTAGCGGAGTGGGGACCCAGTACTTC. Translating it yields CSVQTSGVGTQYF.

The chain links TRBV20-1 to TRBJ1-4; weak D call: TRBD1 (5 bases). Germline loops: CDR1 DFQATT, CDR2 SNEGSKA (reference sequence). The V end lost 7 bases, the J end lost 7 bases, and 10 bases lay between the germline ends. The CDR3 sequence is 11 residues long. The CDR3 loop reads CSVGQREKLFF. Written as DNA, the CDR3 is TGCAGTGTGGGGCAGCGTGAAAAACTGTTTTTT.

The chain couples TRBV27 to TRBJ2-4; the match to TRBD2 covers 8 bases. This CDR3 spans 15 amino acids. The V gene end was trimmed by 0 bases and the J gene end by 6 bases; junction bases not matched to a gene: 4. Germline-derived CDR1 and CDR2 are MNHEY and SMNVEV (reference sequence). DNA of the CDR3: TGTGCCAGCAGTTTATCGGCTAGCGGGTCAAACATTCAGTACTTC. It codes for CASSLSASGSNIQYF.

The chain employs TRBV7-9 and TRBJ2-3, with D tentatively TRBD2 (6 bases). CDR3 length equals 15 residues. Germline V gene lookup returns CDR1 SEHNR and CDR2 FQNEAQ (reference sequence). V shed 2 bases and J shed 6 bases, with 15 bases lying between them. The CDR3, as DNA: TGTGCCAGCAGCTTATTCAGGGAGGTCTCGGATACGCAGTATTTT. This sequence encodes CASSLFREVSDTQYF.

This clonotype was detected ten times or more. The chain employs TRBV7-9 and TRBJ2-1; D is undetermined. The CDR3 contains 12 residues. Germline-derived CDR1 and CDR2 are SEHNR and FQNEAQ (reference sequence). V was shortened by 2 bases and J by 10 bases, with 9 bases between the two germline ends. Here the CDR3 DNA reads TGTGCCAGCAGCTTATTGCACGGAGAGCAGTTCTTC. This gives the protein CASSLLHGEQFF.

This clonotype turned up a few times. The V and J genes are TRBV5-1 and TRBJ2-5, with D perhaps matching TRBD2 (5 bases). CDR1 and CDR2 (germline): SGHRS, YFSETQ. Between the trimmed V and J ends, which lost 4 bases and 6 bases, there was a span of 19 bases. The CDR3 spans 15 residues. For the CDR3, the DNA is TGCGCCAGCAGCCCGGGGTCGGGGTTTCGACAGACCCAGTACTTC. Translating gives CASSPGSGFRQTQYF.

This clonotype has a handful of counts. The rearrangement joins TRBV6-5 to TRBJ1-4, with 8 bases identical to TRBD1. The CDR3 runs 17 residues. Unmatched junction bases numbered 15, after V lost 4 bases and J lost 8 bases. Germline CDR1 is MNHEY and CDR2 is SVGAGI. CDR3 amino acids: CASSSAPPGGPREKLFF. CDR3 DNA: TGTGCCAGCAGTTCCGCCCCCCCAGGGGGCCCCCGGGAAAAACTGTTTTTT.

This clonotype was seen only a few times. The chain recombines TRBV7-9 with TRBJ2-5, with TRBD1 matching 12 bases. The CDR3 has 18 residues. CDR1 is SEHNR, CDR2 FQNEAQ, per germline (reference sequence). J was trimmed by 3 bases and V by 5 bases; bases with no gene match: 13. The DNA of the CDR3 is TGTGCCAGCAGCGGATTCGGGACAGGGGGCCTAACGAAAGAGACCCAGTACTTC. This sequence encodes CASSGFGTGGLTKETQYF.

The chain joins TRBV6-1 to TRBJ1-2; TRBD1 is a possible D gene (5 bases). This CDR3 spans 13 amino acids. Germline V gene data show CDR1 as MNHNS and CDR2 as SASEGT. V was shortened by 5 bases and J by 8 bases, with 15 bases between the two germline ends. CDR3 loop: CASSTGTDRGYTF. CDR3 coding DNA: TGTGCCAGCAGTACTGGGACCGATCGGGGCTACACCTTC.

The rearrangement links TRBV27 to TRBJ2-5, with D hard to call. The end of the DNA is better explained by TRBJ2-7, so the J call may be wrong. This CDR3 region has 12 residues. Looked up from germline, CDR1 is MNHEY and CDR2 is SMNVEV (reference sequence). CDR3 bases: TGTGCCAGCAGTTCAACTTCGGGCGAGCAGTACTTC. Translated: CASSSTSGEQYF.

V gene TRBV29-1 combines with J gene TRBJ1-1; no clear D gene. This CDR3 spans 13 amino acids. Germline lookup yields CDR1 SQVTM and CDR2 ANQGSEA. Trimming removed 5 bases at V and 0 bases at J, with 10 bases between. CDR3 amino acids: CSVSVTMNTEAFF. In nucleotides, the CDR3 is TGCAGCGTTTCGGTGACCATGAACACTGAAGCTTTCTTT.

This clonotype was seen more than once but under ten times. The CDR3 bases are TGCAGTGAAACGGTGGGGGGTGGGAGTGAGCAGTTCTTC. Translation: CSETVGGGSEQFF. The rearrangement joins TRBV20-1 to TRBJ2-1, with D possibly TRBD2 on 6 matching bases. Looked up from germline, CDR1 is DFQATT and CDR2 is SNEGSKA (reference sequence). V lost 7 bases, J lost 9 bases, and 19 bases lay in between. The CDR3 runs 13 residues.

The rearrangement uses TRBV18 and TRBJ1-4; the match to TRBD1 covers 9 bases. V dropped 1 base and J dropped 2; count of bases not matched to a gene: 5. This CDR3 contains 17 residues. The germline gives CDR1 KGHSH, CDR2 LQKENI. This CDR3 is CASSPLGQGSTNEKLFF. CDR3 sequence (DNA): TGTGCCAGCTCACCACTTGGACAGGGGAGTACTAATGAAAAACTGTTTTTT. Using reference TRBV18 and TRBJ1-4 for the parts outside the CDR3, the full variable domain is NAGVMQNPRHLVRRRGQEARLRCSPMKGHSHVYWYRQLPEEGLKFMVYLQKENIIDESGMPKERFSAEFPKEGPSILRIQQVVRGDSAAYFCASSPLGQGSTNEKLFFGSGTQLSVL.

This clonotype was counted between two and nine times. The chain combines TRBV3-1 with TRBJ2-3; 8 bases match TRBD1. This CDR3 spans 15 amino acids. The germline gives CDR1 LGHDT, CDR2 YNNKEL (reference sequence). V was pared by 4 bases and J by 7 bases, with 10 bases of the junction left unmatched. The CDR3 sequence is CASSLQQGAGNTQYF. For the CDR3, the DNA is TGTGCCAGCAGCCTCCAGCAGGGGGCGGGTAATACGCAGTATTTT.

This rearrangement joins TRBV7-2 to TRBJ2-3; TRBD2 aligns across 15 bases. V lost 5 bases and J lost 3; bases outside the gene matches: 9. The CDR3 has 18 amino acids. Germline V CDR1 and CDR2: SGHTA, FQGNSA. The CDR3, as DNA: TGTGCCAGCAGCACCGGGACTAGCGGGAGGAGGGGTACAGATACGCAGTATTTT. This translates into CASSTGTSGRRGTDTQYF. Variable domain in full (rest from reference TRBV7-2 and TRBJ2-3): GAGVSQSPSNKVTEKGKDVELRCDPISGHTALYWYRQSLGQGLEFLIYFQGNSAPDKSGLPSDRFSAERTGGSVSTLTIQRTQQEDSAVYLCASSTGTSGRRGTDTQYFGPGTRLTVL.

V is TRBV7-8 and J is TRBJ2-7; D is unresolved. V was cut by 5 bases and J by 6 bases, with 8 bases left in between. CDR1 is SGHVS and CDR2 is FQNEAQ in the germline V gene. This CDR3 contains 11 residues. CDR3 sequence (DNA): TGTGCCAGCAGCGACTCTATCGAGCAGTACGTC. The encoded protein is CASSDSIEQYV.

The rearrangement links TRBV29-1 to TRBJ2-6; maybe TRBD1 (5 bases). Germline CDR1 is SQVTM and CDR2 is ANQGSEA. The CDR3 extends over 14 amino acids. V shed 4 bases and J shed 3 bases, with 10 bases lying between them. The CDR3 loop is CSVATGGGANVLTF. CDR3 sequence (DNA): TGCAGCGTTGCCACAGGCGGTGGGGCCAACGTCCTGACTTTC. The full variable domain, with the rest looked up from reference TRBV29-1 and TRBJ2-6, is SAVISQKPSRDICQRGTSLTIQCQVDSQVTMMFWYRQQPGQSLTLIATANQGSEATYESGFVIDKFPISRPNLTFSTLTVSNMSPEDSSIYLCSVATGGGANVLTFGAGSRLTVL.

V is TRBV7-3 and J is TRBJ2-1; TRBD2 agrees at 10 bases. V gave up 3 bases and J gave up 8 bases; unmatched junction bases: 7. Germline V gene sequence: CDR1 SGHTA, CDR2 FQGTGA. The length of the CDR3 is 15 residues. CDR3: CASSLDLAGEYEQFF. CDR3 DNA sequence: TGTGCCAGCAGCTTGGATCTAGCGGGAGAGTATGAGCAGTTCTTC.

This clonotype was observed a few times. The chain joins TRBV12-3 or TRBV12-4 to TRBJ1-4; D is unclear. V was clipped by 7 bases and J by 3 bases, with 9 bases between them. The CDR3 has 13 amino acids. The CDR3, as DNA: TGTGCCAGCAATAAAGAGGCTAATGAAAAACTGTTTTTT. Encoded protein: CASNKEANEKLFF.

The rearrangement links TRBV5-1 to TRBJ1-1, with D maybe TRBD1 (5 bases). Trimming cost V 4 bases and J 0 bases, with 10 bases left between them. The germline V gene has CDR1 SGHRS and CDR2 YFSETQ. This CDR3 spans 14 amino acids. The CDR3, as DNA: TGCGCCAGCAGCCCCGGGGCCATGAACACTGAAGCTTTCTTT. Its translation: CASSPGAMNTEAFF.

This clonotype has a single count. At one end, the junction sequence differs from germline, possibly due to a read error. The chain couples TRBV7-2 to TRBJ2-1; perhaps TRBD2 as D (6 bases). CDR3 length equals 13 residues. From germline, CDR1 is SGHTA and CDR2 FQGNSA. For the CDR3, the DNA is TGTGCCAGCAGCTTAGGGGCTAGCGTGGCCCAGCACTTC. This translates into CASSLGASVAQHF.

This sequence joins TRBV21-1 and TRBJ2-7. TRBV21-1 is deemed a pseudogene. The CDR3 totals 8 residues. DNA of the CDR3: TGTGCCAGCAGCAATGAATACGTC. This translates into CASSNEYV.

J is TRBJ2-7 and V is TRBV21-1; the table gives TRBD1 as D, unverified against the DNA. TRBV21-1 is labeled a pseudogene. The CDR3 is 18 amino acids. The DNA for the CDR3 is TGTGCCAGCAGCAAAACAAATGGCACCAGGGGAGTGTACCACGAGCAGTACGTC. Translating gives CASSKTNGTRGVYHEQYV.

The sample holds a few counts of this clonotype. The chain combines TRBV29-1 with TRBJ2-5; no definite D call. The CDR3 is made up of 11 amino acids. Germline V gene sequence: CDR1 SQVTM, CDR2 ANQGSEA. Trimming removed 7 bases from V and 2 bases from J, with 8 bases in between. CDR3 residues: CSAGIQETQYF. The CDR3 DNA follows: TGCAGCGCTGGCATACAAGAGACCCAGTACTTC. The variable domain in full, completed from reference TRBV29-1 and TRBJ2-5, reads SAVISQKPSRDICQRGTSLTIQCQVDSQVTMMFWYRQQPGQSLTLIATANQGSEATYESGFVIDKFPISRPNLTFSTLTVSNMSPEDSSIYLCSAGIQETQYFGPGTRLLVL.

The sample holds a few counts of this clonotype. The CDR3 is CASSHGPPEAFF. Here the CDR3 DNA reads TGTGCCAGCAGCCACGGGCCGCCTGAAGCTTTCTTT. The rearrangement uses TRBV11-2 and TRBJ1-1, with D unclear. V shed 5 bases and J shed 6 bases, with 10 bases lying between them. The CDR3 is made up of 12 amino acids. Germline CDR1 and CDR2: SGHAT and FQNNGV.

The V gene is TRBV11-2, the J gene TRBJ1-5, with D perhaps matching TRBD1 (6 bases). The CDR3 has 16 residues. Germline V gene lookup returns CDR1 SGHAT and CDR2 FQNNGV. V was shortened by 6 bases and J by 0 bases, with 15 bases between the two germline ends. The CDR3 region is CASSRAGQHSNQPQHF. In nucleotides, the CDR3 is TGTGCCAGCAGTCGGGCGGGACAACATAGCAATCAGCCCCAGCATTTT.